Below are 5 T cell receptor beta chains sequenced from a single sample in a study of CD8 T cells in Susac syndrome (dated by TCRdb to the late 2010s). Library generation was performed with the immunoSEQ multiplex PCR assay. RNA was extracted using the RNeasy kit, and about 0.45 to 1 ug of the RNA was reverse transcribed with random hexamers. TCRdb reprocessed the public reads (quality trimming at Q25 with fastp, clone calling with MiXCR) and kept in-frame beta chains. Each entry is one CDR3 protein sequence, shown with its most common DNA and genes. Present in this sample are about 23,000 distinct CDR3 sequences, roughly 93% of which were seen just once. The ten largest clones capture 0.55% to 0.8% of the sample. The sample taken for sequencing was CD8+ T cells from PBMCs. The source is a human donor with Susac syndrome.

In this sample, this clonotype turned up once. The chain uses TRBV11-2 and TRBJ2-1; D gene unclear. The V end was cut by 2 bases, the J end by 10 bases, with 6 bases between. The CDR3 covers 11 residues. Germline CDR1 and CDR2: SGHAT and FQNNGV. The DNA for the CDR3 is TGTGCCAGCAGCTTAAGCAGGGAGCAGTTCTTC. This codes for CASSLSREQFF.

CDR3 in DNA: TGTGCCAGCAGCCAAGATAGCCTAGCCGTCACAGATACGCAGTATTTT. This translates into CASSQDSLAVTDTQYF. The chain employs TRBV4-2 and TRBJ2-3, with a weak D call TRBD2 (5 bases). Germline V gene data show CDR1 as LGHNA and CDR2 as YNFKEQ. This CDR3 is built from 16 residues. The V and J ends lost 0 bases and 2 bases respectively, with 12 bases between them.

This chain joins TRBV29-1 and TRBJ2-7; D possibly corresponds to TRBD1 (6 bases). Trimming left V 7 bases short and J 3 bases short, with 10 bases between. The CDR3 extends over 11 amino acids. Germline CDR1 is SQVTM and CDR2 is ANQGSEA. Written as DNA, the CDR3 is TGCAGCGCCCTGGACAGCTACGAGCAGTACTTC. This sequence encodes CSALDSYEQYF.

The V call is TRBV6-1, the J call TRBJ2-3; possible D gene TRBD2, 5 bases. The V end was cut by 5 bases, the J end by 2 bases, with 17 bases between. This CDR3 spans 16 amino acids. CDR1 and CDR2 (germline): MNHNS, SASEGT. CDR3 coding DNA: TGTGCCAGCAGTCTAACAAGCGGACCAGACACAGATACGCAGTATTTT. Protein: CASSLTSGPDTDTQYF.

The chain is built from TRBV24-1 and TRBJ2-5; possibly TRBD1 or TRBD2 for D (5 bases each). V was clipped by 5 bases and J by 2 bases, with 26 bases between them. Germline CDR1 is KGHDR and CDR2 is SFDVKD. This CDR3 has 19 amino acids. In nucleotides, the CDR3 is TGTGCCACCAGTGTGGGTTCGATGGTCCCCGAGGGGCTTCAAGAGACCCAGTACTTC. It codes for CATSVGSMVPEGLQETQYF.